This T cell receptor beta chain was obtained from a study of CD8+CD57+ T cells in acquired aplastic anemia (dated by TCRdb to between 2018 and 2020). As for the study more broadly: DNA extracted from sorted CD4+ and CD8+ cells had a mean of roughly 3.3 ug, with a range of roughly 0.17 to 27.4 ug. A CD8+CD57+ expansion meant a frequency higher than the mean frequency seen in healthy subjects. Points the paper makes about the study in general: Patients and healthy controls showed no significant difference in CD8+ Simpson's diversity (P=0.060). Approximately 31 CD8+ CDR3 sequences were found in both patients and controls but appeared to be highly expressed in patients and within the immunodominant clones of the patients.

Genomic DNA served as template for TCR beta VDJ combination and CDR3 sequence profiling. TCR repertoire sequencing was run on an Illumina HiSeq 2000. In the source study's methods: TRBV/TRBJ rearrangement plots, CDR3 size and DJ length profiles, and Simpson's diversity index were used to evaluate the repertoires. The most abundant DNA sequence in the deep sequencing data was defined as the immunodominant clone. CDR3 amino acid sequences were screened for sharing across subjects and compared with published repertoires and the VDJdb database. In-frame beta chains were kept once TCRdb had trimmed the public reads at Q25 with fastp and called clones with MiXCR. One record per CDR3 amino acid sequence lists the most common genes and DNA. It is TCRdb's table, rather than the study itself, that gives the V and J calls and clone size. The sample table lists 50,000 or so distinct CDR3 sequences, just over 55% of them with a count of one. Of the sample, around 17% is held by the ten largest clones.

In regard to this clonotype: The specificity of this receptor is unknown. Base qualities are missing; no much larger clone stands one base away.

Patients chosen for sequencing had shown expansion of CD8+CD57+ cells by flow cytometry. Every patient had severe acquired aplastic anemia, diagnosed using the International Study of Aplastic Anemia and Agranulocytosis and Camitta criteria. No patient had received any therapy when blood was sampled. In this study, sorted CD4+ and CD8+ T cells from the blood of healthy subjects and of severe aplastic anemia patients had their TCR repertoires deep-sequenced. In the USA, patient enrollment took place under clinicaltrials.gov protocols 00001620, 01623167, 00001397, 00071045, 00081523 and 00961064. Ficoll-Paque density gradient centrifugation was used to isolate peripheral blood mononuclear cells. Before DNA extraction, CD4+ and CD8+ T cells were sorted by FACS or by magnetic beads. V has 4 bases trimmed and J has 0 bases trimmed; junction bases matching no gene number 4. Based on the germline V gene (reference sequence), the CDR1 and CDR2 sequences are SEHNR and FQNEAQ. From the cysteine up to the phenylalanine, the CDR3 has a length of 15 residues. CDR3 DNA only is kept here, 45 bases in frame from base 1.

The receptor was isolated from a human donor with aplastic anemia. The chain employs TRBV7-9 and TRBJ2-7, and TRBD1 matches 9 of the central bases. Sequencing used sorted CD4+, CD8+, or CD8+CD57+ T cells (not recorded which) from PBMCs. The nucleotide sequence reads TGTGCCAGCAGCTATACAGGGGGCCCCTCCTACGAGCAGTACTTC. This gives the protein CASSYTGGPSYEQYF.